This T cell receptor (beta chain) was identified in a study of response to subunit inactivated influenza vaccine. TCRdb ran MiXCR on the RT-PCR reads and lists one entry per CDR3 protein. The sample lists a few hundred thousand distinct CDR3 sequences; 11% to 15% were seen once. This clonotype has ten or more counts. The sequences come from PBMCs from blood, collected 12 days after vaccination. The receptor was derived from a man over 45 who received an inactivated influenza vaccine.

This chain's CDR3 is CASSQEDGTGGAETQYF. As DNA, the CDR3 is TGCGCCAGCAGCCAAGAGGACGGGACAGGGGGCGCCGAGACCCAGTACTTC. V usage is TRBV4-1 and J usage is TRBJ2-5; 12 nucleotides match TRBD1. J was trimmed by 5 bases and V by 0 bases; bases with no gene match: 7. In germline, CDR1 is MGHRA, CDR2 YSYEKL. The CDR3 is 17 amino acids.